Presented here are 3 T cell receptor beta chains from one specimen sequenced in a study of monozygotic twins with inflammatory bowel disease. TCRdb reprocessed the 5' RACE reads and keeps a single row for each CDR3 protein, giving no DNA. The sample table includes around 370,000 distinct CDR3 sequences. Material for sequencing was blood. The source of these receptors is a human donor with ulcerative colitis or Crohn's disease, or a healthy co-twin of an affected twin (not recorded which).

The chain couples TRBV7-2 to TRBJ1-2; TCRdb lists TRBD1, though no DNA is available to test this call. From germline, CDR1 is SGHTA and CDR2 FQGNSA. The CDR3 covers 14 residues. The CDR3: CASSLATAPYGYTF. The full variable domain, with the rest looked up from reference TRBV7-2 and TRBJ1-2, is GAGVSQSPSNKVTEKGKDVELRCDPISGHTALYWYRQSLGQGLEFLIYFQGNSAPDKSGLPSDRFSAERTGGSVSTLTIQRTQQEDSAVYLCASSLATAPYGYTFGSGTRLTVV.

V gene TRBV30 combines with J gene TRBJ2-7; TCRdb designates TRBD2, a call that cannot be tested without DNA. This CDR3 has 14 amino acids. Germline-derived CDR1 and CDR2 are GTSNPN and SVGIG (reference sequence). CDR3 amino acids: CAWSSGRFSYEQYF.

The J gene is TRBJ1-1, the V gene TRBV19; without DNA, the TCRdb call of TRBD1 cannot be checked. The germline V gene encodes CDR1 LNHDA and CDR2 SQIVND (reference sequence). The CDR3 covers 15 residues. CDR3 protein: CASSSGTVLNTEAFF.